This T cell receptor beta chain was captured by sequencing in a study of blood T cell repertoires in COVID-19. For the study at large: Sample material is recorded as cDNA or gDNA derived from T cells, B-cell-depleted T cells, or PBMCs.

Germline V gene sequence: CDR1 KGHDR, CDR2 SFDVKD. Deletions cut 4 bases from V and 13 bases from J, with 15 bases between. The length of the CDR3 is 13 residues. How the authors handled the data: Scientists estimated how many nucleated cells there were by amplifying reference gene primers. Measured with immunoSEQ multiplex PCR; TCRdb has only the in-frame clones, and not every one. That table gives V, J and clone size, and the DNA gave D and trimming. The sample consists of approximately 140,000 clones, about 86% of them appearing once. This clone was detected once. The sequencing sample was made of peripheral blood. This sequence joins TRBV24-1 and TRBJ2-2; D uncertain. The receptor's source is a woman in her fifties or sixties with acute or convalescent COVID-19. The CDR3 region is CATSDSRHTTLFF. CDR3 coding DNA: TGTGCCACCAGTGACTCACGACACACGACGCTGTTTTTT.